This T cell receptor (beta chain) appears in the sequencing data of a study of blood T cell repertoires in COVID-19. About the research overall: The samples span acute and convalescent COVID-19 from the United States, Italy and Spain. PBMCs, B-cell-depleted T cells, or T cells provided the cDNA or gDNA that made up the material.

Germline values: CDR1 SGHRS, CDR2 YFSETQ. This CDR3 has 15 residues. Trimming at V came to 3 bases and at J to 2 bases, leaving 3 bases not matched to a gene. Original processing methods: From reference gene primer amplification, estimates of nucleated cell counts were derived. Assay used: immunoSEQ multiplex PCR; TCRdb lists only in-frame clones, some missing. That table furnishes V, J and clone size, whereas the DNA furnished D and trimming. The repertoire has roughly 140,000 clones, more than 75% of them found once; the top ten carry less than 5%. Only a few counts were recorded for this clone. The chain carries TRBV5-1 and TRBJ1-5, with 9 bases fitting TRBD1. The sample was peripheral blood. This TCR came from a woman aged 80 or over with acute or convalescent COVID-19. The CDR3 DNA reads TGCGCCAGCAGCTCCGGGACAGGGCGCAATCAGCCCCAGCATTTT. Translation: CASSSGTGRNQPQHF.